This entry is about one T cell receptor beta chain. 13 Jbeta primers and 60 Vbeta primers were used for the PCR. The assay was immunoSEQ multiplex PCR, and TCRdb's table has in-frame clones only and misses some. The table lists 140,000 to 150,000 clones, about two thirds of them singletons. The data were taken from a study of cytomegalovirus exposure and HLA in healthy donors. Trimming at V came to 2 bases and at J to 6 bases, leaving 7 bases not matched to a gene. The germline CDR1 and CDR2 sequences are MNHNS and SASEGT. The CDR3 covers 15 residues. This chain links TRBV6-1 with TRBJ2-3; 8 bases are shared with TRBD2. The sequencing sample was made of PBMCs. The origin of this receptor is an older woman in good health and CMV-seropositive. The CDR3 region has the DNA TGTGCCAGCAGTGAATCCAGCGGGAGTGGTGATACGCAGTATTTT. Protein product: CASSESSGSGDTQYF.